A selection of T cell receptor beta chains follows, all from one sample in a study of vaccination and CD4 T cells after COVID-19. Antigens for these TCRs are unknown. TCRdb re-analysed the PCR reads in MiXCR, keeping a single row per CDR3 protein. This sample carries roughly 7,500 distinct CDR3 sequences, approximately 40% of them seen once, and the ten largest clones take under 40%. The source material was CD4+ T cells from blood, cultured in vitro. The receptors shown here come from a human donor in good health. CDR3s include the opening cysteine and the closing phenylalanine or tryptophan. Each record gives: J gene, D gene, V gene, clone size, CDR3 protein, CDR3 DNA. D genes are given only for firm matches. Size is stated for part of the rows, as once, few or many counts, or as a class when the clone is expanded.

j_call: TRBJ1-1
d_call: .
v_call: TRBV7-2
clone_size: few
cdr3_aa: CASNLGLNTEAFF
cdr3_nt: TGTGCCAGCAATTTGGGACTGAACACTGAAGCTTTCTTT

j_call: TRBJ2-1
d_call: .
v_call: TRBV2
clone_size: .
cdr3_aa: CASSEGLHNEQFF
cdr3_nt: TGTGCCAGCAGTGAAGGGCTCCATAATGAGCAGTTCTTC

j_call: TRBJ2-3
d_call: TRBD1
v_call: TRBV24-1
clone_size: .
cdr3_aa: CATSDPWKQGGQATRDTQYF
cdr3_nt: TGTGCCACCAGTGATCCGTGGAAACAGGGGGGTCAGGCCACACGAGATACGCAGTATTTT

j_call: TRBJ2-2
d_call: .
v_call: TRBV6-1
clone_size: few
cdr3_aa: CASSGSWAAGELFF
cdr3_nt: TGTGCCAGCAGTGGTTCGTGGGCGGCCGGGGAGCTGTTTTTT

j_call: TRBJ1-1
d_call: .
v_call: TRBV7-3
clone_size: .
cdr3_aa: CASSLISGGNTEAFF
cdr3_nt: TGTGCCAGCAGCTTAATTTCTGGGGGAAACACTGAAGCTTTCTTT

j_call: TRBJ2-7
d_call: .
v_call: TRBV7-2
clone_size: few
cdr3_aa: CASSLGVLGDYEQYF
cdr3_nt: TGTGCCAGCAGCTTAGGAGTGTTGGGGGACTACGAGCAGTACTTC

j_call: TRBJ2-3
d_call: TRBD2
v_call: TRBV19
clone_size: .
cdr3_aa: CASSKGTSGSTDTQYF
cdr3_nt: TGTGCCAGTAGTAAGGGGACTAGCGGGAGCACAGATACGCAGTATTTT

j_call: TRBJ2-7
d_call: .
v_call: TRBV7-6
clone_size: .
cdr3_aa: CASSGGIGTYEQYF
cdr3_nt: TGTGCCAGCTCGGGTGGGATCGGGACCTACGAGCAGTACTTC

j_call: TRBJ2-3
d_call: TRBD2
v_call: TRBV7-6
clone_size: .
cdr3_aa: CASGDSGFYTDTQYF
cdr3_nt: TGTGCAAGCGGGGATTCAGGTTTCTACACAGATACGCAGTATTTT

j_call: TRBJ2-3
d_call: .
v_call: TRBV28
clone_size: .
cdr3_aa: CASNQGGARADTQYF
cdr3_nt: TGTGCCAGCAATCAAGGAGGGGCTAGGGCAGATACGCAGTATTTT

j_call: TRBJ2-1
d_call: .
v_call: TRBV20-1
clone_size: .
cdr3_aa: CSARPPRGEQFF
cdr3_nt: TGCAGTGCTAGACCTCCTAGAGGTGAGCAGTTCTTC

j_call: TRBJ2-3
d_call: .
v_call: TRBV19
clone_size: .
cdr3_aa: CASSPSTSLGADTQYF
cdr3_nt: TGTGCCAGTAGCCCGTCAACGAGCCTGGGCGCAGATACGCAGTATTTT

j_call: TRBJ2-7
d_call: TRBD1
v_call: TRBV27
clone_size: few
cdr3_aa: CASSLRGDRGYEQYF
cdr3_nt: TGTGCCAGCAGTTTAAGGGGTGACAGGGGCTACGAGCAGTACTTC

j_call: TRBJ2-7
d_call: TRBD1
v_call: TRBV4-3
clone_size: .
cdr3_aa: CASSQGSGGAYEQYF
cdr3_nt: TGCGCCAGCAGCCAAGGGTCAGGGGGTGCCTACGAGCAGTACTTC

j_call: TRBJ1-2
d_call: .
v_call: TRBV7-2
clone_size: few
cdr3_aa: CASSPSEGHGYTF
cdr3_nt: TGTGCCAGCAGCCCGTCTGAGGGCCATGGCTACACCTTC

j_call: TRBJ1-6
d_call: TRBD1
v_call: TRBV4-1
clone_size: .
cdr3_aa: CASSQDRQGSPDSPLHF
cdr3_nt: TGCGCCAGCAGCCAAGATCGACAGGGGAGTCCTGATTCACCCCTCCACTTT

j_call: TRBJ2-2
d_call: .
v_call: TRBV7-8
clone_size: .
cdr3_aa: CASSVRQMNTGELFF
cdr3_nt: TGTGCCAGCAGTGTTCGACAGATGAACACCGGGGAGCTGTTTTTT

j_call: TRBJ1-2
d_call: .
v_call: TRBV7-8
clone_size: .
cdr3_aa: CASSIRGTLETYGYTF
cdr3_nt: TGTGCCAGCAGCATACGGGGGACACTCGAAACCTATGGCTACACCTTC

j_call: TRBJ1-6
d_call: TRBD1
v_call: TRBV9
clone_size: .
cdr3_aa: CASSVVGQGNSPLHF
cdr3_nt: TGTGCCAGCAGCGTAGTAGGACAGGGGAATTCACCCCTCCACTTT

j_call: TRBJ2-5
d_call: .
v_call: TRBV10-3
clone_size: few
cdr3_aa: CAISESEETQYF
cdr3_nt: TGTGCCATCAGTGAGTCGGAAGAGACCCAGTACTTC

j_call: TRBJ1-1
d_call: .
v_call: TRBV24-1
clone_size: few
cdr3_aa: CATSGDRNTEAFF
cdr3_nt: TGTGCCACCAGTGGAGACAGGAACACTGAAGCTTTCTTT

j_call: TRBJ2-1
d_call: .
v_call: TRBV2
clone_size: .
cdr3_aa: CASSAGDNEQFF
cdr3_nt: TGTGCCAGCAGTGCGGGGGACAATGAGCAGTTCTTC

j_call: TRBJ1-2
d_call: .
v_call: TRBV7-8
clone_size: .
cdr3_aa: CASGLEGVGYGYTF
cdr3_nt: TGTGCCAGCGGCCTCGAGGGGGTTGGCTATGGCTACACCTTC

j_call: TRBJ2-7
d_call: TRBD2
v_call: TRBV5-1
clone_size: .
cdr3_aa: CASSLEGTSNEQYF
cdr3_nt: TGCGCCAGCAGCTTGGAAGGGACTAGCAACGAGCAGTACTTC

j_call: TRBJ2-3
d_call: .
v_call: TRBV20-1
clone_size: .
cdr3_aa: CSARPSAEDTQYF
cdr3_nt: TGCAGTGCTCGCCCTTCCGCTGAGGATACGCAGTATTTT

j_call: TRBJ1-5
d_call: .
v_call: TRBV7-2
clone_size: few
cdr3_aa: CASRSLRNQPQHF
cdr3_nt: TGTGCCAGCAGATCTCTTCGCAATCAGCCCCAGCATTTT

j_call: TRBJ2-3
d_call: TRBD2
v_call: TRBV7-9
clone_size: few
cdr3_aa: CASRDGTSGDTQYF
cdr3_nt: TGTGCCAGCAGGGACGGGACTAGTGGAGATACGCAGTATTTT

j_call: TRBJ2-5
d_call: TRBD2
v_call: TRBV24-1
clone_size: .
cdr3_aa: CATSAPGTSGQETQYF
cdr3_nt: TGTGCCACCAGTGCCCCCGGGACTAGCGGGCAGGAGACCCAGTACTTC

j_call: TRBJ2-3
d_call: TRBD2
v_call: TRBV5-4
clone_size: .
cdr3_aa: CASSLGLAVITDTQYF
cdr3_nt: TGTGCCAGCAGCTTGGGACTAGCGGTAATCACAGATACGCAGTATTTT

j_call: TRBJ1-5
d_call: .
v_call: TRBV7-2
clone_size: few
cdr3_aa: CASSLGGLNQPQHF
cdr3_nt: TGTGCCAGCAGCTTGGGGGGACTCAATCAGCCCCAGCATTTT

j_call: TRBJ2-7
d_call: .
v_call: TRBV6-1
clone_size: .
cdr3_aa: CASRQDGTYEQYF
cdr3_nt: TGTGCCAGCAGGCAGGACGGAACCTACGAGCAGTACTTC

j_call: TRBJ2-5
d_call: .
v_call: TRBV29-1
clone_size: .
cdr3_aa: CSVEVVGGETQYF
cdr3_nt: TGCAGCGTTGAAGTTGTGGGGGGTGAGACCCAGTACTTC

j_call: TRBJ2-1
d_call: .
v_call: TRBV15
clone_size: few
cdr3_aa: CATSRDRASPREQFF
cdr3_nt: TGTGCCACCAGCAGAGATCGCGCTAGCCCTAGGGAGCAGTTCTTC

j_call: TRBJ2-5
d_call: TRBD1
v_call: TRBV10-3
clone_size: .
cdr3_aa: CAISDPGQGQETQYF
cdr3_nt: TGTGCCATCAGTGACCCGGGACAGGGACAAGAGACCCAGTACTTC

j_call: TRBJ2-3
d_call: .
v_call: TRBV20-1
clone_size: .
cdr3_aa: CSAPRTVDKNTQYF
cdr3_nt: TGCAGTGCTCCGAGGACAGTTGATAAAAATACGCAGTATTTT

j_call: TRBJ1-2
d_call: .
v_call: TRBV9
clone_size: once
cdr3_aa: CASSAQVNSNYGYTF
cdr3_nt: TGTGCCAGCAGCGCCCAGGTGAACTCTAACTATGGCTACACCTTC

j_call: TRBJ2-2
d_call: TRBD1
v_call: TRBV7-3
clone_size: .
cdr3_aa: CASSLHWGQGTTGELFF
cdr3_nt: TGTGCCAGCAGCCTCCATTGGGGACAGGGTACCACCGGGGAGCTGTTTTTT

j_call: TRBJ1-1
d_call: .
v_call: TRBV9
clone_size: .
cdr3_aa: CASEGRDTEAFF
cdr3_nt: TGTGCCTCGGAGGGGCGGGACACTGAAGCTTTCTTT

j_call: TRBJ2-7
d_call: TRBD1
v_call: TRBV15
clone_size: few
cdr3_aa: CATSRMDRDSSYEQYF
cdr3_nt: TGTGCCACCAGCAGAATGGACAGGGACAGCTCCTACGAGCAGTACTTC

j_call: TRBJ1-6
d_call: .
v_call: TRBV6-4
clone_size: .
cdr3_aa: CASSTDSANSPLHF
cdr3_nt: TGTGCCAGCAGTACTGACAGCGCTAATTCACCCCTCCACTTT

j_call: TRBJ2-3
d_call: TRBD1
v_call: TRBV20-1
clone_size: few
cdr3_aa: CSARGTRDRVTDTQYF
cdr3_nt: TGCAGTGCTAGAGGGACCCGGGACAGAGTCACAGATACGCAGTATTTT

j_call: TRBJ2-7
d_call: .
v_call: TRBV11-2
clone_size: .
cdr3_aa: CASSQSGIQAYEQYF
cdr3_nt: TGTGCCAGCAGCCAAAGTGGGATACAGGCCTACGAGCAGTACTTC

j_call: TRBJ2-7
d_call: .
v_call: TRBV19
clone_size: few
cdr3_aa: CASSTYSGYEQYF
cdr3_nt: TGTGCCAGTAGCACCTACTCAGGGTACGAGCAGTACTTC

j_call: TRBJ2-1
d_call: .
v_call: TRBV2
clone_size: .
cdr3_aa: CASREGFDEQFF
cdr3_nt: TGTGCCAGCAGGGAGGGTTTCGATGAGCAGTTCTTC

j_call: TRBJ2-7
d_call: TRBD2
v_call: TRBV10-3
clone_size: .
cdr3_aa: CAISGTSGIFYEQYF
cdr3_nt: TGTGCCATCAGCGGGACTAGCGGGATTTTCTACGAGCAGTACTTC

j_call: TRBJ1-2
d_call: .
v_call: TRBV20-1
clone_size: once
cdr3_aa: CSARDYREYGHTF
cdr3_nt: TGCAGTGCTAGAGATTACAGGGAGTATGGCCACACCTTC

j_call: TRBJ2-7
d_call: .
v_call: TRBV6-1
clone_size: .
cdr3_aa: CASRLTGNTYEQYF
cdr3_nt: TGTGCCAGCAGGCTTACAGGGAACACCTACGAGCAGTACTTC

j_call: TRBJ2-7
d_call: .
v_call: TRBV18
clone_size: .
cdr3_aa: CASSPPKIKRTPRYEQYF
cdr3_nt: TGTGCCAGCTCACCACCTAAGATTAAACGGACGCCGCGTTACGAGCAGTACTTC